This entry lists 14 T cell receptor beta chains sequenced from one sample in a study of OX40 agonist ivuxolimab in advanced cancers. Method: immunoSEQ multiplex PCR; TCRdb's copy keeps in-frame clones and lacks some. The sample has fewer than 75,000 clones; roughly 87% are singletons. Sample: CD4+ or CD8+ T cells sorted from blood, taken in a trial of the OX40 agonist ivuxolimab. These receptors came from an adult with an advanced solid tumor such as melanoma, head and neck, liver or kidney cancer.

The rearrangement links TRBV5-4 to TRBJ2-4; 13 bases line up with TRBD2. V lost 3 bases and J lost 1; bases outside the gene matches: 7. CDR1 SGHNT and CDR2 YYREEE come from the germline V gene (reference sequence). The CDR3 covers 18 residues. Written as DNA, the CDR3 is TGTGCCAGCAGCTCAGGACTAGCGGGAGCCGGGGCCAAAAACATTCAGTACTTC. Its protein is CASSSGLAGAGAKNIQYF.

This chain joins TRBV7-8 and TRBJ2-7, with TRBD2 matching 7 bases. The germline V gene has CDR1 SGHVS and CDR2 FQNEAQ. J lost 12 bases, V lost 5 bases, and 10 bases had no gene match. The length of the CDR3 is 12 residues. The CDR3 protein is CASSTWWEGLYF. The CDR3 nucleotides read TGTGCCAGCAGCACTTGGTGGGAGGGTTTGTACTTC. Full variable domain (missing parts from reference TRBV7-8 and TRBJ2-7): GAGVSQSPRYKVAKRGQDVALRCDPISGHVSLFWYQQALGQGPEFLTYFQNEAQLDKSGLPSDRFFAERPEGSVSTLKIQRTQQEDSAVYLCASSTWWEGLYFGPGTRLTVT.

This clone was recorded only once. The V call is TRBV6-5, the J call TRBJ1-1; D perhaps matches TRBD1 (6 bases). This CDR3 is 15 amino acids long. The germline V gene has CDR1 MNHEY and CDR2 SVGAGI. The ends were cut back, 3 bases at V and 5 bases at J, with 16 bases in the middle. The CDR3 sequence: CASSYGGPGWTEAFF. CDR3 nucleotides: TGTGCCAGCAGTTATGGGGGGCCGGGGTGGACTGAAGCTTTCTTT.

CDR3 nucleotide sequence: TGTGCCTGGAGGCGGGGCGGGGGGAATTACGAGCAGTACTTC. Translating it yields CAWRRGGGNYEQYF. The chain couples TRBV30 to TRBJ2-7, with TRBD2 identical over 8 bases. Germline assignment: CDR1 GTSNPN and CDR2 SVGIG (reference sequence). The CDR3 is 14 residues long. V lost 3 bases, J lost 4 bases, and 8 bases stayed unmatched.

The CDR3 DNA sequence: TGTGCCAGCACCCGAGGAACAGGGGAGATCACAGATACGCAGTATTTT. Its protein is CASTRGTGEITDTQYF. The chain recombines TRBV21-1 with TRBJ2-3; the table calls TRBD1, which could not be checked here. TRBV21-1 is flagged as a pseudogene. CDR3 length equals 16 residues.

The count of this clone is one. The chain joins TRBV19 to TRBJ1-1; 8 nucleotides align to TRBD1. The V segment lost 5 bases and the J segment 4 bases; nucleotides outside the gene matches: 9. The CDR3 has 15 amino acids. CDR1 is LNHDA, CDR2 SQIVND, per germline (reference sequence). Here the CDR3 reads CASSQRTGSSTEAFF. CDR3 DNA: TGTGCCAGTAGTCAAAGGACAGGGAGTAGCACTGAAGCTTTCTTT. The variable domain in full, with the rest retrieved from reference TRBV19 and TRBJ1-1, is DGGITQSPKYLFRKEGQNVTLSCEQNLNHDAMYWYRQDPGQGLRLIYYSQIVNDFQKGDIAEGYSVSREKKESFPLTVTSAQKNPTAFYLCASSQRTGSSTEAFFGQGTRLTVV.

This clone was counted once. V gene TRBV30 combines with J gene TRBJ2-7; tentatively, D is TRBD1 (5 bases). V lost 0 bases, J lost 2 bases, and 11 bases lay in between. The germline V gene has CDR1 GTSNPN and CDR2 SVGIG (reference sequence). This CDR3 is built from 14 residues. The chain's CDR3 is CAWSVQEETYEQYF. The CDR3 DNA reads as TGTGCCTGGAGTGTACAGGAAGAGACCTACGAGCAGTACTTC.

The rearrangement joins TRBV5-6 to TRBJ2-5; D unresolved. The CDR3 runs to 12 residues. The V end lost 1 base, the J end lost 6 bases, and 7 bases lay between the germline ends. CDR1 and CDR2 from the germline V gene are SGHDT and YYEEEE. The CDR3 sequence: CASSLPRKTQYF. Here the CDR3 DNA reads TGTGCCAGCAGCTTGCCCAGGAAGACCCAGTACTTC.

The genes are TRBV7-9 and TRBJ2-3; possibly TRBD2 for D (6 bases). Looked up from germline, CDR1 is SEHNR and CDR2 is FQNEAQ (reference sequence). Deletions cut 5 bases from V and 3 bases from J, with 15 bases between. The CDR3 runs 15 residues. The CDR3 protein is CASSASGVPTDTQYF. The CDR3 bases are TGTGCCAGCAGCGCCTCGGGGGTCCCGACAGATACGCAGTATTTT. Based on the CDR3 plus reference TRBV7-9 and TRBJ2-3, the full variable domain is DTGVSQNPRHKITKRGQNVTFRCDPISEHNRLYWYRQTLGQGPEFLTYFQNEAQLEKSRLLSDRFSAERPKGSFSTLEIQRTEQGDSAMYLCASSASGVPTDTQYFGPGTRLTVL.

The chain carries TRBV4-2 and TRBJ1-2; no definite D call. The germline CDR1 and CDR2 sequences are LGHNA and YNFKEQ. The CDR3 spans 14 residues. Deletions cut 1 base from V and 6 bases from J, with 12 bases between. CDR3 DNA sequence: TGTGCCAGCAGCCAAGTTGAAAGGGTCGATGGCTACACCTTC. Translating it yields CASSQVERVDGYTF.

The chain uses TRBV27 and TRBJ1-4; 8 bases line up with TRBD1. This CDR3 region has 15 residues. The V gene's germline CDR1 is MNHEY and CDR2 SMNVEV (reference sequence). Trimming took 4 bases from V and 4 from J; bases not matched to a gene: 5. The CDR3 DNA follows: TGTGCCAGCAGTTCGCTAGGACAGGGTAATGAAAAACTGTTTTTT. Translated, it gives CASSSLGQGNEKLFF.

This chain links TRBV19 with TRBJ2-3, with 8 nucleotides matching TRBD1. The CDR3 consists of 15 residues. Germline V gene lookup returns CDR1 LNHDA and CDR2 SQIVND (reference sequence). V trimming: 5 bases; J trimming: 2 bases; junction bases outside the gene matches: 6. The CDR3 sequence is CASSAGTGSTDTQYF. In DNA form, the CDR3 reads TGTGCCAGTAGTGCTGGGACAGGCTCCACAGATACGCAGTATTTT.

The rearrangement uses TRBV7-6 and TRBJ2-2; possibly TRBD2 for D (6 bases). The CDR3 length is 16 residues. Germline CDR1 reads SGHVS; CDR2 reads FNYEAQ. Trimming pared 4 bases from V and 0 bases from J, leaving 12 bases between. The CDR3 DNA reads as TGTGCCAGCAGCTCTTCCGGGACTGCGAACACCGGGGAGCTGTTTTTT. Encoded protein: CASSSSGTANTGELFF.

V and J are TRBV6-5 and TRBJ2-7, with no clear D. CDR1 and CDR2 (germline): MNHEY, SVGAGI. CDR3 length equals 14 residues. The V gene lost 4 bases and the J gene lost 2 bases, with 12 bases spanning the gap. The CDR3 DNA follows: TGTGCCAGCAGTTCCTTGACGGCCACCTACGAGCAGTACTTC. This sequence encodes CASSSLTATYEQYF.